The following is a T cell receptor (beta chain) sequence with its context. Its antigen is unidentified. This record comes from a study of shared clonotypes between healthy human individuals. Study-wide results and caveats: The four-donor shared clonotypes exceeded non-shared clonotypes in generation probability, with non-shared ones scoring lower. Even with large depth, rarefaction showed that sorted-subset sequencing was incomplete.

When replicate PCRs were run on sorted subsets, they used approximately 210 ng DNA, some 29,000 T cell genomes. Profiling relied on immunoSEQ multiplex PCR, and the TCRdb table lists in-frame clones only, not all of them. The repertoire holds 2 million to 2.5 million clones, with around 95% as singletons. The sequence came from a young man in good health. The sequencing input was naive CD4+ T cells sorted from blood. Subset: CD45RA+ positively selected.

In DNA, the CDR3 is TGTGCCAGCTCACCACCGGGAGTCAGGGGCGAGCAGTACTTC. Residues: CASSPPGVRGEQYF. The rearrangement links TRBV18 to TRBJ2-7, with TRBD1 as a possible D gene (6 bases). The CDR3 consists of 14 residues. In germline, CDR1 is KGHSH, CDR2 LQKENI. V was pared by 0 bases and J by 6 bases, with 12 bases between.